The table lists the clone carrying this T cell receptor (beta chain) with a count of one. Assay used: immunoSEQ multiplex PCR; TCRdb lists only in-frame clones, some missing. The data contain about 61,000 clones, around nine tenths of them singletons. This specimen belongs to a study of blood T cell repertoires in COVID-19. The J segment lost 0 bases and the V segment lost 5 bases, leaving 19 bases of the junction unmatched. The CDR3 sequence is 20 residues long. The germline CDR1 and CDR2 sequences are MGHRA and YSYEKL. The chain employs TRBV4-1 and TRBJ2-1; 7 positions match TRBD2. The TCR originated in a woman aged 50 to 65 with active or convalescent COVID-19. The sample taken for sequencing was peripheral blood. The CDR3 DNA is TGCGCCAGCAGCTCCTTTGTGACTAGCTGGGGTCTAAGCTCCTACAATGAGCAGTTCTTC. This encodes CASSSFVTSWGLSSYNEQFF.